This T cell receptor (beta chain) was obtained from a study of sequential checkpoint blockade in melanoma. On the study more broadly: Maintenance nivolumab came after either treatment sequence.

Treatment indicated: randomized to nivolumab then ipilimumab (arm A) or the reverse (arm B). None of the patients previously received DNA-damaging chemotherapy. The CDR3 is made up of 16 amino acids. Trimming took 2 bases from V and 0 from J, leaving 8 bases between them. Germline CDR1 and CDR2: MGHRA and YSYEKL. Assay: immunoSEQ multiplex PCR; the TCRdb copy retains only in-frame clones and omits some. The sample lists 10,000 or so clones, around 73% occurring once. Sequencing used CD8+ T cells sorted from blood (inferred from file names), obtained from a patient given nivolumab and ipilimumab in sequence. This TCR was sampled from a human donor with melanoma. V gene TRBV4-1 combines with J gene TRBJ2-6; perhaps TRBD2 as D (5 bases). The CDR3 reads CASSQNEGSGANVLTF. In DNA, the CDR3 is TGCGCCAGCAGCCAAAACGAGGGCTCTGGGGCCAACGTCCTGACTTTC.